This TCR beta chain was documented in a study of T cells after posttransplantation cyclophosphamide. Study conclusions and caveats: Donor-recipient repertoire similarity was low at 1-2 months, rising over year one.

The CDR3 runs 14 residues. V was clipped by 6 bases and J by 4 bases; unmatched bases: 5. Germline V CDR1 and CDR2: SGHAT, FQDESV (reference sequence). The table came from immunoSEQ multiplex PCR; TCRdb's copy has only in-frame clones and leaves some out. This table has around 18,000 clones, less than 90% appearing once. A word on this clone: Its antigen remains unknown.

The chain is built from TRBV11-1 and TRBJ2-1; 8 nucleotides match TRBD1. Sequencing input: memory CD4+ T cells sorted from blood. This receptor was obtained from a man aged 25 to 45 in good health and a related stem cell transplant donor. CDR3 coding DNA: TGTGCCAGCAGGGGACAGGCGTTTTACAATGAGCAGTTCTTC. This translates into CASRGQAFYNEQFF.